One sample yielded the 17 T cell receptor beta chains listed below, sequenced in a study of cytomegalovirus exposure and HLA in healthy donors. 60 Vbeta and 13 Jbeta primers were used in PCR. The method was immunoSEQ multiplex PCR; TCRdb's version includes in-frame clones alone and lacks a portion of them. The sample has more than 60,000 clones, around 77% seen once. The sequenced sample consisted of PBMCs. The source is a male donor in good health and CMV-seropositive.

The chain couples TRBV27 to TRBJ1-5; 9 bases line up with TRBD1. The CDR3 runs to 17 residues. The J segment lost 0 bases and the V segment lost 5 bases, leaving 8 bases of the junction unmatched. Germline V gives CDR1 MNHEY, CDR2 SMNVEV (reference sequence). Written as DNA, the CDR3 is TGTGCCAGCAGTCCCGGACAGGGGCGAGTTAGCAATCAGCCCCAGCATTTT. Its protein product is CASSPGQGRVSNQPQHF.

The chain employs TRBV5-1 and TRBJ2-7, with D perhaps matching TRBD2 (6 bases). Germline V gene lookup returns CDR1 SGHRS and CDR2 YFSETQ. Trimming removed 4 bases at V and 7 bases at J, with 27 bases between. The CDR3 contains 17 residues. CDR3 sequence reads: CASSPGDTAPLGGEQYF. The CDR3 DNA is TGCGCCAGCAGCCCCGGGGATACAGCCCCTCTGGGAGGTGAGCAGTACTTC.

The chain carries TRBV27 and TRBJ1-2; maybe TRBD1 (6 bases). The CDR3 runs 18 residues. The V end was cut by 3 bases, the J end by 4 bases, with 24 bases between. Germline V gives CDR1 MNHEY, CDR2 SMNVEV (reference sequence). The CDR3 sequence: CASSLYGQPHKPVYGYTF. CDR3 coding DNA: TGTGCCAGCAGTTTGTACGGACAGCCCCACAAACCTGTCTATGGCTACACCTTC.

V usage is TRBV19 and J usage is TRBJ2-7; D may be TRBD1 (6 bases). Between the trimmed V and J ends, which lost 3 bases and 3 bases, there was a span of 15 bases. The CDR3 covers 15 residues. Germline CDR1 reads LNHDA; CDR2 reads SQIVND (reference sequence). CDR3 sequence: CASSIIGTNLYEQYF. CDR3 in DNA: TGTGCCAGTAGTATCATAGGGACAAACCTCTACGAGCAGTACTTC. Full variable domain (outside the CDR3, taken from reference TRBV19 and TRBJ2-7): DGGITQSPKYLFRKEGQNVTLSCEQNLNHDAMYWYRQDPGQGLRLIYYSQIVNDFQKGDIAEGYSVSREKKESFPLTVTSAQKNPTAFYLCASSIIGTNLYEQYFGPGTRLTVT.

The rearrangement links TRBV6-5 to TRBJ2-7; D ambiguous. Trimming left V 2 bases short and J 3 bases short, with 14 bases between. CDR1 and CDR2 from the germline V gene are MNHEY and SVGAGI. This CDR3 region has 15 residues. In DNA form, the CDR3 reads TGTGCCAGCAGTTACGTCGCGTCTTTCTACTACGAGCAGTACTTC. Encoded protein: CASSYVASFYYEQYF.

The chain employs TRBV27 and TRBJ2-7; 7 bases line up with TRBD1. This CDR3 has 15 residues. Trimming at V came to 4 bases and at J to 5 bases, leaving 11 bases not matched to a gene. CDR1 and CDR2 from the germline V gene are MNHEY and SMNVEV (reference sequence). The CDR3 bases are TGTGCCAGCAGTTCTCTGACAGGGATGCCCCACGAGCAGTACTTC. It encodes CASSSLTGMPHEQYF.

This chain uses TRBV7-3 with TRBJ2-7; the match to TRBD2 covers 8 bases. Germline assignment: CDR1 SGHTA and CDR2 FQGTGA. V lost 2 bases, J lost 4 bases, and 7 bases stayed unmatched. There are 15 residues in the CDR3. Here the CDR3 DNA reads TGTGCCAGCAGCTTAGGCGGGGGGCCTTTATACGAGCAGTACTTC. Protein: CASSLGGGPLYEQYF.

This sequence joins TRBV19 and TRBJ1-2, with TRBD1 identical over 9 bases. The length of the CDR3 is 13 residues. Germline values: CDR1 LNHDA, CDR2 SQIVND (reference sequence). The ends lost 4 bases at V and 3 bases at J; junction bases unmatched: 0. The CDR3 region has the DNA TGTGCCAGTAGTAGGACAGGGGACTATGGCTACACCTTC. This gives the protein CASSRTGDYGYTF.

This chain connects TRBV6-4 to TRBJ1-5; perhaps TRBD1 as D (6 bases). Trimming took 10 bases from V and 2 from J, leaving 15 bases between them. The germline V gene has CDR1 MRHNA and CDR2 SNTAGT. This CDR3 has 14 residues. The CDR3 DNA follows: TGTGCCATATTTCGACAGGAAGGCAATCAGCCCCAGCATTTT. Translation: CAIFRQEGNQPQHF.

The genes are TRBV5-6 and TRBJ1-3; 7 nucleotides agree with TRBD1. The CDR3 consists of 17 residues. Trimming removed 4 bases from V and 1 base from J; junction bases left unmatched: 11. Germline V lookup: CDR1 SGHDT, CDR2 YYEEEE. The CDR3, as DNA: TGTGCCAGCAGCGAGCGCCCCGCAGGGGGATCTGGAAACACCATATATTTT. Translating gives CASSERPAGGSGNTIYF. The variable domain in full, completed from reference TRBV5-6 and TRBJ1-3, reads DAGVTQSPTHLIKTRGQQVTLRCSPKSGHDTVSWYQQALGQGPQFIFQYYEEEERQRGNFPDRFSGHQFPNYSSELNVNALLLGDSALYLCASSERPAGGSGNTIYFGEGSWLTVV.

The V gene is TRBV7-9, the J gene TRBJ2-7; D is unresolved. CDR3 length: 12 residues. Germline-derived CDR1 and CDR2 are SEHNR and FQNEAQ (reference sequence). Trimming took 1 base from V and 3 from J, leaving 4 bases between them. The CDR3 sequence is CASSLELYEQYF. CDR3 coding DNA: TGTGCCAGCAGCTTAGAGCTCTACGAGCAGTACTTC.

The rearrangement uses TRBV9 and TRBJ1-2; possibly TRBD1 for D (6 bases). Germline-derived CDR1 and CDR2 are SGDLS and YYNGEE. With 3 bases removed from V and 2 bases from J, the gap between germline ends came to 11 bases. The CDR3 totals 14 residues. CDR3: CASSADDRNYGYTF. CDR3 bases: TGTGCCAGCAGCGCCGATGACAGGAACTATGGCTACACCTTC.

The CDR3: CASSQASSGAYNEQFF. The CDR3 DNA reads as TGTGCCAGCAGCCAAGCGTCTAGCGGGGCGTACAATGAGCAGTTCTTC. The chain has TRBV4-2 and TRBJ2-1, with TRBD2 matching 9 bases. CDR1 LGHNA and CDR2 YNFKEQ come from the germline V gene. V lost 1 base to trimming and J lost 4 bases; unmatched junction nucleotides: 5. This CDR3 has 16 amino acids.

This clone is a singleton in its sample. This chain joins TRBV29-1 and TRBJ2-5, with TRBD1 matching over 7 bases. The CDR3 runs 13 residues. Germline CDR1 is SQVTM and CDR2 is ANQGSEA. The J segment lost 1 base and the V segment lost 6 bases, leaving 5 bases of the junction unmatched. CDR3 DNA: TGCAGCGTCCTTGGACAGGCCCAAGAGACCCAGTACTTC. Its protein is CSVLGQAQETQYF.

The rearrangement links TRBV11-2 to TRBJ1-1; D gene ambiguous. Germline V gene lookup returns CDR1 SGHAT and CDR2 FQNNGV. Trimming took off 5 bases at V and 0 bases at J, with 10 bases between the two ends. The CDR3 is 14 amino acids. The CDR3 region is CASSPRYLNTEAFF. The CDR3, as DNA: TGTGCCAGCAGCCCGAGATACCTGAACACTGAAGCTTTCTTT.

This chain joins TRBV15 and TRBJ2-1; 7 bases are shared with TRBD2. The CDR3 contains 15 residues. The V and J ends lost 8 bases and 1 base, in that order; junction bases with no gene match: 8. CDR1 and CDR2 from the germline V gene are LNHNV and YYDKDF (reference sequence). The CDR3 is CATRSGVESYNEQFF. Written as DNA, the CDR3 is TGTGCCACCCGAAGCGGGGTGGAGTCCTACAATGAGCAGTTCTTC. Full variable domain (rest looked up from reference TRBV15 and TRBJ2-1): DAMVIQNPRYQVTQFGKPVTLSCSQTLNHNVMYWYQQKSSQAPKLLFHYYDKDFNNEADTPDNFQSRRPNTSFCFLDIRSPGLGDTAMYLCATRSGVESYNEQFFGPGTRLTVL.

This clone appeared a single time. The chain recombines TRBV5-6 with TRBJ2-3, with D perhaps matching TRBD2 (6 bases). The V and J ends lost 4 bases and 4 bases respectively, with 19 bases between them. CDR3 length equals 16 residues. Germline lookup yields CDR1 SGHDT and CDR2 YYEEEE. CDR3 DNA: TGTGCCAGCAGCCTCCTAACTAGCACCCCAGCAGATACGCAGTATTTT. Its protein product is CASSLLTSTPADTQYF.